Described below is a single T cell receptor (beta chain) sequence and its context. The CDR3 covers 14 residues. Germline V gives CDR1 SEHNR, CDR2 FQNEAQ (reference sequence). Trimming left V 6 bases short and J 4 bases short, with 13 bases between. This record comes from a study of blood T cells in healthy people across ages. A second PCR, run for roughly 7 to 12 cycles, used a sample-barcoded 5' primer plus a J-beta primer mix. One entry per CDR3 protein results from TCRdb running MiXCR on the 5' RACE reads. The sample lists around 1,000,000 distinct CDR3 sequences; around 25% were seen once. These data also formed part of another study, on T cells of mothers and their children. That report adds: Normalized overlap was always slightly, never significantly, higher in related than unrelated mother-child pairs.

This TCR derives from a girl aged 2-9 years in good health. This sequence joins TRBV7-9 and TRBJ1-3; D is unresolved. The specimen sequenced was blood. The CDR3 here is CASSLMGYGNTIYF. In DNA form, the CDR3 reads TGTGCCAGCAGTCTAATGGGTTACGGAAACACCATATATTTT.